This T cell receptor beta chain was retrieved from a study of shared clonotypes between healthy human individuals. Study findings and constraints: Few donors limited the genetic and exposure-history diversity represented.

A deep-level run was used for the assay. The assay was immunoSEQ multiplex PCR, and TCRdb's table has in-frame clones only and misses some. The profile shows fewer than 600,000 clones, roughly 77% of them singletons. Notes on this clone: The antigen remains unidentified.

Adult Caucasians living in Nashville, Tennessee made up all of the donors. The clonotype was recovered from a woman aged 40 to 50 in good health. Some clones in this sample may be carry-over from other donors' samples. The sequencing sample was made of PBMCs.

The CDR3 region has the DNA TGTGCCAGCAGTTTATCGTATACCTACGAGCAGTACTTC. Residues: CASSLSYTYEQYF. J is TRBJ2-7 and V is TRBV27, with D unclear. V was clipped by 0 bases and J by 2 bases, with 5 bases between them. This CDR3 contains 13 residues. From germline, CDR1 is MNHEY and CDR2 SMNVEV (reference sequence).